Detailed here is one T cell receptor beta chain. The sample belongs to a study of blood T cell repertoires in COVID-19. Overall study: Acute-phase and convalescent COVID-19 samples originated in the United States, Italy and Spain.

Measured with immunoSEQ multiplex PCR; TCRdb has only the in-frame clones, and not every one. The table has roughly 97,000 clones, roughly four fifths seen once. The trim removed 4 bases at V and 6 bases at J, leaving 13 bases unmatched. The CDR3 has 17 residues. CDR1 and CDR2 from the germline V gene are SGHRS and YFSETQ. The specimen was peripheral blood. V gene TRBV5-1 combines with J gene TRBJ1-2; 12 positions agree with TRBD1. The origin of this receptor is a woman aged 80 or over with active or convalescent COVID-19. The CDR3 bases are TGCGCCAGCAGCCCTGGTGGGACAGGGGGCGCTTATAATGGCTACACCTTC. Its protein is CASSPGGTGGAYNGYTF.